This is a list of T cell receptor beta chains from one sample in a study of spatial heterogeneity in lung cancer. TCRdb re-derived calls from the 5' RACE reads in MiXCR, one entry per CDR3 protein. The data contain some 21,000 distinct CDR3 sequences, 3.5% to 5% of them seen just once; the ten biggest clones take up 7.4%. The specimen was PBMCs, collected at surgery. These receptors came from a male donor with early-stage non-small cell lung cancer. CDR3s leave out the opening cysteine and the closing phenylalanine or tryptophan.

cdr3_aa: ASSLVPQGVGNTIY
v_call: TRBV5-1
j_call: TRBJ1-3

cdr3_aa: ASSYSTGMADTQY
v_call: TRBV6-2/TRBV6-3
j_call: TRBJ2-3

cdr3_aa: SVEDARDRVQY
v_call: TRBV29-1
j_call: TRBJ2-7

cdr3_aa: ASSSPAGGRETQY
v_call: TRBV7-2
j_call: TRBJ2-5

cdr3_aa: ASSLGSGRALVDEQF
v_call: TRBV7-9
j_call: TRBJ2-1

cdr3_aa: ASRVLGPDTQY
v_call: TRBV6-2/TRBV6-3
j_call: TRBJ2-3

cdr3_aa: ASSFILRTGTSNSPLH
v_call: TRBV5-6
j_call: TRBJ1-6

cdr3_aa: SARRTGDSNQPQH
v_call: TRBV20-1
j_call: TRBJ1-5

cdr3_aa: SASSPLAGVYNEQF
v_call: TRBV20-1
j_call: TRBJ2-1

cdr3_aa: ASRGGGLEPQH
v_call: TRBV28
j_call: TRBJ1-5

cdr3_aa: ASSLGGRTDTQY
v_call: TRBV7-8
j_call: TRBJ2-3

cdr3_aa: SASPSGRWLYNEQF
v_call: TRBV20-1
j_call: TRBJ2-1

cdr3_aa: ASTQRGAADTQY
v_call: TRBV3-1
j_call: TRBJ2-3

cdr3_aa: ASSVQGTSGTDTQY
v_call: TRBV7-2
j_call: TRBJ2-3

cdr3_aa: ASSLATSGGPDTQY
v_call: TRBV7-8
j_call: TRBJ2-3

cdr3_aa: ASTKDRADTGELF
v_call: TRBV5-6
j_call: TRBJ2-2

cdr3_aa: ASSLATLWQGARETQY
v_call: TRBV7-9
j_call: TRBJ2-5

cdr3_aa: ASSLGPSTDREETQY
v_call: TRBV12-3/TRBV12-4
j_call: TRBJ2-5

cdr3_aa: ASSQVKTQY
v_call: TRBV14
j_call: TRBJ2-5

cdr3_aa: ASKGVSMNSPLH
v_call: TRBV2
j_call: TRBJ1-6

cdr3_aa: ASSVVSGANVLT
v_call: TRBV9
j_call: TRBJ2-6

cdr3_aa: ASLPVAKGTGELF
v_call: TRBV27
j_call: TRBJ2-2

cdr3_aa: ASSPQGPGWSGANVLT
v_call: TRBV27
j_call: TRBJ2-6

cdr3_aa: SASSDNYGYT
v_call: TRBV20-1
j_call: TRBJ1-2

cdr3_aa: ASSYRAVNSGNTIY
v_call: TRBV6-5
j_call: TRBJ1-3

cdr3_aa: ASSDPPGRRELF
v_call: TRBV10-2
j_call: TRBJ2-2

cdr3_aa: SAGGVGVNQPQH
v_call: TRBV20-1
j_call: TRBJ1-5

cdr3_aa: ASSYSPGDGADTQY
v_call: TRBV6-5
j_call: TRBJ2-3

cdr3_aa: ASSLSPQAETQY
v_call: TRBV28
j_call: TRBJ2-5

cdr3_aa: ATSDLSAGTGGGNEQF
v_call: TRBV24-1
j_call: TRBJ2-1

cdr3_aa: ASSGAIVNEQF
v_call: TRBV18
j_call: TRBJ2-1

cdr3_aa: ASSYQGYNEQF
v_call: TRBV7-8
j_call: TRBJ2-1